The sequence of this T cell receptor beta chain was determined in a study of blood T cell repertoires in COVID-19. CDR1 is MNHEY and CDR2 is SMNVEV in the germline V gene (reference sequence). The CDR3 has 14 amino acids. The V and J ends lost 5 bases and 6 bases respectively, with 17 bases between them. Recruitment covered some 25 US areas and drew participants whose ages spanned about 18 to 89 years. Up to 2 weeks before entering the study, exposed participants had met a COVID-19 case. Assay: immunoSEQ multiplex PCR; the TCRdb copy retains only in-frame clones and omits some. Of around 130,000 clones listed, approximately 84% are singletons.

Sequencing was done on a sample of PBMCs or T cells enriched from blood (not recorded which). This clonotype was obtained from a woman between 18 and 30 years old who had been exposed to COVID-19. J is TRBJ2-7 and V is TRBV27; perhaps TRBD2 as D (6 bases). CDR3 in amino acids: CASSATRRIAEQYF. CDR3 nucleotide sequence: TGTGCCAGCAGTGCGACTAGGAGGATTGCCGAGCAGTACTTC.